Following are 17 T cell receptor beta chains from one sample sequenced in a study of blood T cell repertoires in COVID-19. Sequencing was performed with immunoSEQ multiplex PCR; in TCRdb, only in-frame clones are kept and a portion is missing. The sample has a few hundred thousand clones; nearly 90% are singletons. Sequences were obtained from PBMCs or T cells enriched from blood (not recorded which). The source is a woman between 25 and 40 years old who had recovered from COVID-19.

CDR3 nucleotide sequence: TGCGCCAGCAGCCCGGTGGACAGGGGGAACTATGGCTACACCTTC. Its protein is CASSPVDRGNYGYTF. The chain employs TRBV5-1 and TRBJ1-2; 10 bases agree with TRBD1. There are 15 residues in the CDR3. CDR1 and CDR2 (germline): SGHRS, YFSETQ. Trimming cost V 4 bases and J 2 bases; bases outside gene matches: 5.

V is TRBV5-4 and J is TRBJ2-7, with D possibly matching TRBD2 (6 bases). The CDR3 has 16 residues. Germline-derived CDR1 and CDR2 are SGHNT and YYREEE (reference sequence). The germline V and J ends were trimmed by 3 bases and 3 bases, with 19 bases remaining between them. The CDR3 region is CASSYSLGLANYEQYF. The CDR3 DNA follows: TGTGCCAGCAGCTACTCTCTGGGACTGGCCAACTACGAGCAGTACTTC.

The rearrangement links TRBV19 to TRBJ1-5; D perhaps matches TRBD1 (6 bases). The germline V and J ends were trimmed by 1 base and 3 bases, with 19 bases remaining between them. The CDR3 length is 18 residues. CDR1 is LNHDA and CDR2 is SQIVND in the germline V gene (reference sequence). The CDR3 sequence is CASSIVTSSDSSNQPQHF. The CDR3 DNA reads as TGTGCCAGTAGTATAGTAACATCCTCGGACAGTTCCAATCAGCCCCAGCATTTT. The variable domain in full, completed from reference TRBV19 and TRBJ1-5, reads DGGITQSPKYLFRKEGQNVTLSCEQNLNHDAMYWYRQDPGQGLRLIYYSQIVNDFQKGDIAEGYSVSREKKESFPLTVTSAQKNPTAFYLCASSIVTSSDSSNQPQHFGDGTRLSIL.

This clone was seen only a few times. The genes are TRBV15 and TRBJ2-2, with 7 bases lining up with TRBD1. CDR3 length equals 14 residues. Germline V lookup: CDR1 LNHNV, CDR2 YYDKDF (reference sequence). After removal of 5 bases from V and 7 bases from J, the junction contained 7 bases not matched to a gene. CDR3 sequence reads: CATSSSRGYGELFF. CDR3 bases: TGTGCCACCAGCTCCAGCAGGGGGTACGGGGAGCTGTTTTTT.

The J gene is TRBJ2-1, the V gene TRBV14; possibly TRBD1 for D (5 bases). Trimming removed 6 bases at V and 0 bases at J, with 21 bases between. The CDR3 spans 18 residues. The germline V gene has CDR1 SGHDN and CDR2 FVKESK. The CDR3 loop is CASSQWWHRTSSYNEQFF. CDR3 coding DNA: TGTGCCAGCAGTCAATGGTGGCACAGGACGAGCTCCTACAATGAGCAGTTCTTC.

As for this clone: Distinct nucleotide sequences in the sample also encode this CDR3. CDR3 residues: CASSLAGDYGYTF. The CDR3 nucleotides read TGTGCCAGCAGTTTAGCGGGAGACTATGGCTACACCTTC. The chain carries TRBV12-3 or TRBV12-4 and TRBJ1-2; D is unresolved. The CDR3 runs 13 residues. Trimming cost V 0 bases and J 3 bases, with 5 bases left between them.

V gene TRBV7-2 combines with J gene TRBJ1-5; D call uncertain. The germline V gene has CDR1 SGHTA and CDR2 FQGNSA. The CDR3 runs to 14 residues. V gave up 2 bases and J gave up 2 bases, with 7 bases separating them. CDR3 nucleotide sequence: TGTGCCAGCAGCTTAATGAGGGGCAATCAGCCCCAGCATTTT. This codes for CASSLMRGNQPQHF.

The chain recombines TRBV28 with TRBJ2-5; TRBD1 matches 8 bases. CDR3 length: 15 residues. After removal of 5 bases from V and 5 bases from J, the junction contained 10 bases not matched to a gene. Germline assignment: CDR1 MDHEN and CDR2 SYDVKM. The CDR3 is CASSPRQGRRETQYF. The CDR3 nucleotides read TGTGCCAGCAGTCCAAGACAGGGGAGGCGGGAGACCCAGTACTTC.

The chain links TRBV24-1 to TRBJ2-1, with TRBD2 as a possible D gene (7 bases). CDR3 length equals 16 residues. Germline CDR1 is KGHDR and CDR2 is SFDVKD. V was pared by 2 bases and J by 5 bases, with 15 bases between. CDR3 amino acids: CATSDWGGRGDNEQFF. CDR3 sequence (DNA): TGTGCCACCAGTGATTGGGGGGGGCGCGGCGACAATGAGCAGTTCTTC.

This clone was seen a few times. The chain carries TRBV5-5 and TRBJ1-5; D ambiguous. V was clipped by 1 base and J by 0 bases, with 8 bases between them. In germline, CDR1 is SGHKS, CDR2 YYEKEE (reference sequence). The CDR3 totals 15 residues. The CDR3 nucleotides are TGTGCCAGCAGCTTGTATCTAGATAGCAATCAGCCCCAGCATTTT. Translating gives CASSLYLDSNQPQHF.

The chain couples TRBV11-2 to TRBJ1-6, with a possible D match to TRBD1 (6 bases). The V gene lost 1 base and the J gene lost 10 bases, with 14 bases spanning the gap. Germline V gene sequence: CDR1 SGHAT, CDR2 FQNNGV. CDR3 size: 15 residues. This chain's CDR3 is CASSLVGGRDSPLHF. The CDR3 coding sequence is TGTGCCAGCAGCTTAGTGGGGGGGCGGGACTCACCCCTCCACTTT.

The genes are TRBV9 and TRBJ2-7, with D uncertain. V lost 0 bases to trimming and J lost 2 bases, with 12 bases between them. The CDR3 extends over 15 amino acids. Germline assignment: CDR1 SGDLS and CDR2 YYNGEE. DNA for the CDR3: TGTGCCAGCAGCGTAGACGGGTTTATGGCCTACGAGCAGTACTTC. Protein: CASSVDGFMAYEQYF.

The V and J genes are TRBV19 and TRBJ2-2, with 8 bases fitting TRBD1. This CDR3 spans 16 amino acids. The V and J ends lost 1 base and 6 bases, in that order; junction bases with no gene match: 7. The germline V gene encodes CDR1 LNHDA and CDR2 SQIVND (reference sequence). Here the CDR3 DNA reads TGTGCCAGTAGTATAGTAGGAGGACAGGGAGCCGGGGAGCTGTTTTTT. Residues: CASSIVGGQGAGELFF.

J is TRBJ2-5 and V is TRBV19; D is perhaps TRBD1 (6 bases). Germline lookup yields CDR1 LNHDA and CDR2 SQIVND (reference sequence). With 5 bases removed from V and 5 bases from J, the gap between germline ends came to 15 bases. The CDR3 has 14 amino acids. CDR3 nucleotides: TGTGCCAGTAGTGTACAGGGTTGGGGGGAGACCCAGTACTTC. It codes for CASSVQGWGETQYF.

The chain couples TRBV5-4 to TRBJ2-7; 9 bases are a match to TRBD2. Unmatched junction bases numbered 7, after V lost 4 bases and J lost 5 bases. This CDR3 has 14 amino acids. In germline, CDR1 is SGHNT, CDR2 YYREEE (reference sequence). CDR3 nucleotide sequence: TGTGCCAGCAGCGTGGTAGGACTAGCGAACGAGCAGTACTTC. Translated, it gives CASSVVGLANEQYF.

J is TRBJ2-7 and V is TRBV18; 10 bases align to TRBD1. This CDR3 contains 14 residues. Germline CDR1 is KGHSH and CDR2 is LQKENI. Trimming removed 3 bases from V and 6 bases from J; junction bases left unmatched: 5. CDR3 bases: TGTGCCAGCTCACCTGGACAGGGGGTGGGCGAGCAGTACTTC. Translating it yields CASSPGQGVGEQYF.

This clone was detected only once. The V and J genes are TRBV6-5 and TRBJ1-2; possible D gene TRBD1, 6 bases. The CDR3 covers 14 residues. Germline loops: CDR1 MNHEY, CDR2 SVGAGI. V lost 5 bases and J lost 0, with 10 bases in between. The CDR3 spells CASSRGTSNYGYTF. The CDR3 nucleotides read TGTGCCAGCAGTAGGGGGACCTCTAACTATGGCTACACCTTC.